Below are 28 T cell receptor beta chains sequenced from a single sample in a study of technical replicates of blood from several donors. Only in-frame clones appear in the TCRdb table, and some are missing; sequencing was by immunoSEQ multiplex PCR. The table shows tens of thousands of clones, with roughly 96% occurring only once. The sequencing sample was made of T cells isolated from PBMCs. Receptors were obtained from a human donor in good health.

The chain carries TRBV15 and TRBJ2-3, with 7 bases matching TRBD2. V lost 1 base, J lost 0 bases, and 7 bases stayed unmatched. The length of the CDR3 is 17 residues. Germline V lookup: CDR1 LNHNV, CDR2 YYDKDF (reference sequence). The DNA for the CDR3 is TGTGCCACCAGCAGAGCCTCAAGCGGGACTAGCACAGATACGCAGTATTTT. As protein: CATSRASSGTSTDTQYF.

The rearrangement uses TRBV6-1 and TRBJ2-1; 9 nucleotides line up with TRBD2. Germline values: CDR1 MNHNS, CDR2 SASEGT. J lost 10 bases, V lost 2 bases, and 12 bases had no gene match. The CDR3 sequence is 16 residues long. The chain's CDR3 is CASSEISGSGMVEQFF. The DNA of the CDR3 is TGTGCCAGCAGTGAAATTAGCGGGAGTGGAATGGTGGAGCAGTTCTTC.

The chain has TRBV5-1 and TRBJ1-2, with 8 bases identical to TRBD1. From germline, CDR1 is SGHRS and CDR2 YFSETQ. The J segment lost 7 bases and the V segment lost 3 bases, leaving 8 bases of the junction unmatched. This CDR3 region has 14 residues. The CDR3 DNA reads TGCGCCAGCAGCTCACAGGACAGGGTGGGTGGCTACACCTTC. Translating gives CASSSQDRVGGYTF.

The chain recombines TRBV5-1 with TRBJ2-5, with D tentatively TRBD1 (5 bases). Germline V CDR1 and CDR2: SGHRS, YFSETQ. The CDR3 extends over 14 amino acids. The germline V and J ends were trimmed by 2 bases and 2 bases, with 10 bases remaining between them. The CDR3 here is CASSFLTVQETQYF. The CDR3 bases are TGCGCCAGCAGCTTTCTGACAGTACAAGAGACCCAGTACTTC.

This sequence joins TRBV5-1 and TRBJ2-1; 13 nucleotides agree with TRBD2. V lost 4 bases and J lost 0; bases outside the gene matches: 4. This CDR3 is built from 17 residues. Germline CDR1 and CDR2: SGHRS and YFSETQ. CDR3 sequence: CASSRGLAGSSYNEQFF. Here the CDR3 DNA reads TGCGCCAGCAGCAGGGGACTAGCGGGAAGCTCCTACAATGAGCAGTTCTTC. Variable domain in full (rest from reference TRBV5-1 and TRBJ2-1): KAGVTQTPRYLIKTRGQQVTLSCSPISGHRSVSWYQQTPGQGLQFLFEYFSETQRNKGNFPGRFSGRQFSNSRSEMNVSTLELGDSALYLCASSRGLAGSSYNEQFFGPGTRLTVL.

The CDR3 protein is CASSQPGTRAEQFF. CDR3 coding DNA: TGTGCCAGCAGCCAACCCGGGACTAGAGCTGAGCAGTTCTTC. The chain recombines TRBV4-2 with TRBJ2-1, with 8 positions matching TRBD2. Losses at the gene ends were 2 bases for V and 9 bases for J; bases not matched to a gene: 6. Germline V gene lookup returns CDR1 LGHNA and CDR2 YNFKEQ. The CDR3 covers 14 residues.

The rearrangement joins TRBV28 to TRBJ2-1; 8 positions match TRBD1. The length of the CDR3 is 18 residues. The V and J ends lost 3 bases and 2 bases, in that order; junction bases with no gene match: 12. CDR1 MDHEN and CDR2 SYDVKM come from the germline V gene. The CDR3 reads CASSLNRGSGFTYNEQFF. CDR3 nucleotide sequence: TGTGCCAGCAGTTTGAACAGGGGGTCTGGGTTTACCTACAATGAGCAGTTCTTC.

Only a few counts were recorded for this clone. The chain is built from TRBV2 and TRBJ1-5; D might be TRBD1 (6 bases). Trimming left V 6 bases short and J 3 bases short, with 12 bases between. Germline V CDR1 and CDR2: SNHLY, FYNNEI. CDR3 length: 14 residues. The DNA of the CDR3 is TGTGCCAGCAGGGCAGGGGCCCTCAATCAGCCCCAGCATTTT. Protein sequence: CASRAGALNQPQHF.

The rearrangement links TRBV5-5 to TRBJ2-1; D is possibly TRBD2 (6 bases). V gave up 0 bases and J gave up 6 bases, with 13 bases separating them. This CDR3 spans 15 amino acids. CDR1 is SGHKS, CDR2 YYEKEE, per germline (reference sequence). The CDR3: CASSLGPPGVNEQFF. DNA for the CDR3: TGTGCCAGCAGCTTGGGGCCGCCGGGGGTCAATGAGCAGTTCTTC.

The gene calls are TRBV4-2 and TRBJ2-1, with 8 nucleotides matching TRBD2. Looked up from germline, CDR1 is LGHNA and CDR2 is YNFKEQ. This CDR3 contains 17 residues. The V and J ends lost 0 bases and 12 bases, in that order; junction bases with no gene match: 16. Here the CDR3 DNA reads TGTGCCAGCAGCCAAGATCGATTAACGGGAGGGGGGAATCGGCAGTTCTTC. Its translation: CASSQDRLTGGGNRQFF.

The gene calls are TRBV6-5 and TRBJ1-5; the D gene is possibly TRBD1 (5 bases). V was clipped by 5 bases and J by 6 bases, with 11 bases between them. Germline loops: CDR1 MNHEY, CDR2 SVGAGI. This CDR3 region has 13 residues. The CDR3: CASSTQGFQPQHF. The CDR3 DNA sequence: TGTGCCAGCAGTACCCAGGGCTTTCAGCCCCAGCATTTT.

The genes are TRBV4-1 and TRBJ1-5; the D gene is possibly TRBD1 (6 bases). CDR1 MGHRA and CDR2 YSYEKL come from the germline V gene. V was cut by 3 bases and J by 7 bases, with 19 bases left in between. The CDR3 runs 16 residues. The CDR3 DNA sequence: TGCGCCAGCAGCCACCCCGACCTGGGGGCTGGGCAGCCCCAGCATTTT. Amino acids: CASSHPDLGAGQPQHF.

Only one count was recorded for this clone. The V and J genes are TRBV6-1 and TRBJ2-7; 7 nucleotides align to TRBD1. Germline-derived CDR1 and CDR2 are MNHNS and SASEGT. The CDR3 runs 13 residues. Losses at the gene ends were 10 bases for V and 1 base for J; bases not matched to a gene: 7. The CDR3 loop reads CATKQGKSYEQYF. DNA of the CDR3: TGTGCCACCAAACAGGGGAAGTCCTACGAGCAGTACTTC.

The chain combines TRBV5-4 with TRBJ2-1; 8 positions agree with TRBD2. The CDR3 extends over 19 amino acids. V dropped 7 bases and J dropped 0; count of bases not matched to a gene: 18. Germline lookup yields CDR1 SGHNT and CDR2 YYREEE (reference sequence). The CDR3 here is CASFRGGAVAGVSYNEQFF. The CDR3 bases are TGTGCCAGCTTCCGGGGGGGCGCGGTGGCGGGAGTCTCCTACAATGAGCAGTTCTTC.

The V call is TRBV6-1, the J call TRBJ1-4; the match to TRBD1 covers 7 bases. This CDR3 has 15 amino acids. Germline CDR1 is MNHNS and CDR2 is SASEGT. V was clipped by 6 bases and J by 8 bases; unmatched bases: 12. DNA for the CDR3: TGTGCCAGCAGCGCGAAACTCGGAGGGGGCGAAAAACTGTTTTTT. This sequence encodes CASSAKLGGGEKLFF.

As to this clone: Other DNA sequences in this specimen translate into the identical CDR3. The chain uses TRBV10-3 and TRBJ2-6; a possible D gene is TRBD2 (5 bases). V shed 8 bases and J shed 1 base, with 9 bases lying between them. Germline loops: CDR1 ENHRY, CDR2 SYGVKD. There are 14 residues in the CDR3. The CDR3 sequence: CAIGSPSGANVLTF. As DNA, the CDR3 is TGTGCCATCGGGAGCCCATCTGGGGCCAACGTCCTGACTTTC.

This sequence joins TRBV7-8 and TRBJ1-5, with 9 bases identical to TRBD1. This CDR3 spans 15 amino acids. In germline, CDR1 is SGHVS, CDR2 FQNEAQ. V dropped 4 bases and J dropped 6; count of bases not matched to a gene: 7. The CDR3 DNA reads as TGTGCCAGCAGCTCACCCAGGGACAGGGTTCAGCCCCAGCATTTT. It translates to CASSSPRDRVQPQHF.

The table lists this clone with a count of one. The chain combines TRBV4-1 with TRBJ1-5; TRBD1 agrees at 7 bases. Germline-derived CDR1 and CDR2 are MGHRA and YSYEKL. This CDR3 spans 13 amino acids. V lost 6 bases, J lost 11 bases, and 10 bases stayed unmatched. CDR3 nucleotides: TGCGCCAGCAGTCGGACAGGTTCCCTCACCCAGCATTTT. Translating gives CASSRTGSLTQHF.

The chain carries TRBV10-3 and TRBJ1-3; weak D call: TRBD1 (6 bases). The length of the CDR3 is 19 residues. Trimming took 2 bases from V and 0 from J, leaving 20 bases between them. The germline gives CDR1 ENHRY, CDR2 SYGVKD. The CDR3 DNA follows: TGTGCCATCAGTGAGCTAGCCGCCGGGACAATTGACTCTGGAAACACCATATATTTT. It specifies CAISELAAGTIDSGNTIYF.

The J gene is TRBJ1-1, the V gene TRBV11-3; D remains unclear. The CDR3 spans 14 residues. The V and J ends lost 5 bases and 9 bases respectively, with 19 bases between them. The germline V gene encodes CDR1 SGHNT and CDR2 YENEEA. CDR3 DNA: TGTGCCAGCAGCGTACGAGACACCCCGGGAAAAGCTTTCTTT. Translated, it gives CASSVRDTPGKAFF.

The V call is TRBV2, the J call TRBJ1-4; D call uncertain. CDR3 length: 17 amino acids. Trimming cost V 3 bases and J 0 bases, with 14 bases left between them. Looked up from germline, CDR1 is SNHLY and CDR2 is FYNNEI. The CDR3 spells CASSDLDGNPTNEKLFF. In DNA form, the CDR3 reads TGTGCCAGCAGTGATCTCGACGGGAATCCAACTAATGAAAAACTGTTTTTT.

The J gene is TRBJ2-3, the V gene TRBV9, with no clear D. The CDR3 runs 12 residues. Germline-derived CDR1 and CDR2 are SGDLS and YYNGEE. V lost 4 bases, J lost 6 bases, and 9 bases lay in between. The CDR3 reads CASSPSPDTQYF. CDR3 bases: TGTGCCAGCAGCCCTTCCCCTGATACGCAGTATTTT.

The chain is built from TRBV27 and TRBJ2-7; no clear D gene. Germline CDR1 reads MNHEY; CDR2 reads SMNVEV (reference sequence). The CDR3 is 14 residues long. Trimming left V 6 bases short and J 2 bases short, with 14 bases between. This chain's CDR3 is CASSEYYTAYEQYF. In DNA, the CDR3 is TGTGCCAGCAGCGAATATTACACAGCCTACGAGCAGTACTTC.

The V and J genes are TRBV7-9 and TRBJ2-1, with 15 bases lining up with TRBD2. V dropped 6 bases and J dropped 8; count of bases not matched to a gene: 5. Germline-derived CDR1 and CDR2 are SEHNR and FQNEAQ (reference sequence). The CDR3 runs 15 residues. The CDR3 DNA sequence: TGTGCCAGCAGGGGACTAGCGGGAGGAATAGATGAGCAGTTCTTC. This translates into CASRGLAGGIDEQFF.

This CDR3 reads CASARTSGVLYNEQFF. DNA for the CDR3: TGCGCCAGCGCGAGGACTAGCGGGGTCCTTTACAATGAGCAGTTCTTC. The V and J genes are TRBV5-1 and TRBJ2-1, with TRBD2 matching 12 bases. Trimming took 7 bases from V and 4 from J; bases not matched to a gene: 9. The CDR3 runs to 16 residues. Germline V gene data show CDR1 as SGHRS and CDR2 as YFSETQ.

This rearrangement joins TRBV7-2 to TRBJ2-3; D call uncertain. This CDR3 contains 11 residues. The germline gives CDR1 SGHTA, CDR2 FQGNSA. Trimming took 6 bases from V and 3 from J, leaving 4 bases between them. CDR3 loop: CASSYTDTQYF. CDR3 DNA sequence: TGTGCCAGCAGTTATACAGATACGCAGTATTTT.

The gene calls are TRBV7-2 and TRBJ1-2, with D perhaps TRBD1 (6 bases). The CDR3 runs to 15 residues. Trimming left V 1 base short and J 2 bases short, with 11 bases between. Germline CDR1 SGHTA, CDR2 FQGNSA. The chain's CDR3 is CASSLVPDRNYGYTF. The CDR3 region has the DNA TGTGCCAGCAGCTTAGTACCGGACAGAAACTATGGCTACACCTTC. Using reference TRBV7-2 and TRBJ1-2 for the parts outside the CDR3, the full variable domain is GAGVSQSPSNKVTEKGKDVELRCDPISGHTALYWYRQSLGQGLEFLIYFQGNSAPDKSGLPSDRFSAERTGGSVSTLTIQRTQQEDSAVYLCASSLVPDRNYGYTFGSGTRLTVV.

The rearrangement links TRBV7-9 to TRBJ1-2; TRBD1 might be the D (5 bases). With 2 bases removed from V and 7 bases from J, the gap between germline ends came to 8 bases. CDR1 SEHNR and CDR2 FQNEAQ come from the germline V gene (reference sequence). This CDR3 spans 12 amino acids. The CDR3 region is CASSLRGFGYTF. DNA for the CDR3: TGTGCCAGCAGCTTACGGGGGTTTGGCTACACCTTC.